Below are 18 T cell receptor beta chains sequenced from a single sample in a study of T cell responses to AZD1222 COVID-19 vaccine. The repertoire was sequenced with immunoSEQ multiplex PCR; TCRdb's copy has only in-frame clones and lacks some. The table shows some 150,000 clones, with more than 75% occurring only once. The sequences come from peripheral blood, collected on day 0 of MenACWY control vaccination. The receptors were gathered from an adult in good health.

The count of this clone is one. V and J are TRBV19 and TRBJ2-5; 8 bases agree with TRBD2. V shed 6 bases and J 3 bases; nucleotides not matched to a gene: 9. Germline V CDR1 and CDR2: LNHDA, SQIVND (reference sequence). The CDR3 contains 15 residues. The CDR3 nucleotides read TGTGCCAGTAGAGCCAGCGGGGGTTCAGAAGAGACCCAGTACTTC. Its translation is CASRASGGSEETQYF.

The chain combines TRBV5-1 with TRBJ1-1, with 8 bases matching TRBD1. CDR3 size: 15 residues. V lost 4 bases and J lost 0; bases outside the gene matches: 5. In germline, CDR1 is SGHRS, CDR2 YFSETQ. This CDR3 is CASSPRTGMNTEAFF. DNA of the CDR3: TGCGCCAGCAGCCCTCGGACAGGGATGAACACTGAAGCTTTCTTT.

This sequence joins TRBV6-6 and TRBJ1-5; 10 bases fit TRBD1. V shed 5 bases and J 0 bases; nucleotides not matched to a gene: 7. CDR3 length equals 17 residues. The V gene's germline CDR1 is MNHNY and CDR2 SVGAGI (reference sequence). Here the CDR3 reads CASSPGQGVYSNQPQHF. For the CDR3, the DNA is TGTGCCAGCAGTCCAGGACAGGGGGTTTATAGCAATCAGCCCCAGCATTTT.

J is TRBJ1-2 and V is TRBV5-1; no clear D gene. V was pared by 4 bases and J by 4 bases, with 11 bases between. This CDR3 region has 13 residues. Germline assignment: CDR1 SGHRS and CDR2 YFSETQ. CDR3 sequence: CASSPYVIYGYTF. CDR3 sequence (DNA): TGCGCCAGCAGCCCCTATGTAATCTATGGCTACACCTTC.

The chain combines TRBV5-8 with TRBJ1-5, with no clear D. Trimming took off 1 base at V and 3 bases at J, with 11 bases between the two ends. There are 15 residues in the CDR3. Looked up from germline, CDR1 is SGHTS and CDR2 is YDEGEE. CDR3 region: CASSLSRYNNQPQHF. The CDR3 coding sequence is TGTGCCAGCAGCTTGTCCCGATATAACAATCAGCCCCAGCATTTT.

The chain employs TRBV7-3 and TRBJ2-7; TRBD1 might be the D (5 bases). The CDR3 loop spans 13 amino acids. CDR1 is SGHTA and CDR2 is FQGTGA in the germline V gene. V was trimmed by 0 bases and J by 4 bases, leaving 7 bases between them. CDR3 DNA sequence: TGTGCCAGCAGCTTAACCCCAGGGTACGAGCAGTACTTC. It encodes CASSLTPGYEQYF.

V and J are TRBV5-4 and TRBJ2-3, with D tentatively TRBD1 or TRBD2 (5 bases each). V gave up 7 bases and J gave up 6 bases, with 12 bases separating them. CDR1 SGHNT and CDR2 YYREEE come from the germline V gene (reference sequence). The CDR3 covers 12 residues. CDR3 coding DNA: TGTGCCAGCGGGGGACCTCGGGATACGCAGTATTTT. Amino acid sequence: CASGGPRDTQYF.

The gene calls are TRBV2 and TRBJ2-7; D uncertain. The V gene's germline CDR1 is SNHLY and CDR2 FYNNEI. V was cut by 4 bases and J by 1 base, with 8 bases left in between. CDR3 length equals 13 residues. The CDR3 loop reads CASSVYGSYEQYV. CDR3 nucleotides: TGTGCCAGCAGTGTGTACGGTTCCTACGAGCAGTACGTC.

J is TRBJ1-5 and V is TRBV4-1; 10 bases agree with TRBD1. Germline lookup yields CDR1 MGHRA and CDR2 YSYEKL. CDR3 size: 18 residues. The J segment lost 6 bases and the V segment lost 1 base, leaving 12 bases of the junction unmatched. The CDR3 spells CASSQVTGGDTMSQPQHF. CDR3 nucleotide sequence: TGCGCCAGCAGCCAAGTGACAGGGGGCGATACTATGAGTCAGCCCCAGCATTTT.

The chain carries TRBV27 and TRBJ2-1; D unresolved. CDR3 length: 15 amino acids. Trimming took 3 bases from V and 5 from J, leaving 14 bases between them. From germline, CDR1 is MNHEY and CDR2 SMNVEV (reference sequence). Here the CDR3 reads CASSFLPAQNNEQFF. For the CDR3, the DNA is TGTGCCAGCAGTTTTTTGCCAGCCCAAAACAATGAGCAGTTCTTC.

This clone appeared once. The rearrangement joins TRBV10-3 to TRBJ1-2; TRBD1 is a possible D gene (6 bases). The CDR3 consists of 14 residues. V gave up 3 bases and J gave up 4 bases, with 12 bases separating them. Germline V gene lookup returns CDR1 ENHRY and CDR2 SYGVKD. The CDR3 spells CAISEDRTGYGYTF. The CDR3 DNA sequence: TGTGCCATCAGTGAAGACAGGACGGGCTATGGCTACACCTTC.

The V gene is TRBV19, the J gene TRBJ1-3; no firm D call. Germline assignment: CDR1 LNHDA and CDR2 SQIVND (reference sequence). This CDR3 region has 13 residues. V lost 6 bases and J lost 7, with 13 bases in between. DNA for the CDR3: TGTGCCAGTAGCCCGGGGTTCGCGAACACCATATATTTT. Protein: CASSPGFANTIYF.

Only one count was recorded for this clone. V and J are TRBV2 and TRBJ2-7; 9 nucleotides agree with TRBD2. CDR3 length: 15 residues. With 8 bases clipped from V and 2 bases from J, the junction kept 10 bases outside the gene matches. CDR1 is SNHLY and CDR2 is FYNNEI in the germline V gene. CDR3 sequence: CASGSTASGTYEQYV. DNA of the CDR3: TGTGCCAGCGGGTCCACTGCTAGCGGGACCTACGAGCAGTACGTC.

The DNA of the CDR3 is TGCGCCAGCAGCTTGGTGCCTAGCGGGGGGGCAGATACGCAGTATTTT. Encoded protein: CASSLVPSGGADTQYF. The chain carries TRBV5-1 and TRBJ2-3; TRBD2 matches 12 bases. Germline V gives CDR1 SGHRS, CDR2 YFSETQ. V dropped 0 bases and J dropped 4; count of bases not matched to a gene: 3. The CDR3 runs 16 residues.

The chain couples TRBV5-1 to TRBJ2-3; D uncertain. Germline CDR1 reads SGHRS; CDR2 reads YFSETQ. This CDR3 comprises 12 residues. The germline V and J ends were trimmed by 5 bases and 3 bases, with 7 bases remaining between them. CDR3 bases: TGCGCCAGCAGAGTTGGGACAGATACGCAGTATTTT. Translation gives CASRVGTDTQYF.

This clone turned up a few times. The chain is built from TRBV18 and TRBJ1-5; 7 bases match TRBD1. The V gene's germline CDR1 is KGHSH and CDR2 LQKENI. The CDR3 spans 14 residues. V lost 4 bases and J lost 3; bases outside the gene matches: 3. Written as DNA, the CDR3 is TGTGCCAGCTCACGAGGGACAGTCAATCAGCCCCAGCATTTT. This gives the protein CASSRGTVNQPQHF.

For the CDR3, the DNA is TGTGCCAGTAGTAAGCCCGGGACGATCTATGGGGGCTACACCTTC. It specifies CASSKPGTIYGGYTF. This rearrangement joins TRBV19 to TRBJ1-2; D may be TRBD1 (5 bases). Germline V gives CDR1 LNHDA, CDR2 SQIVND (reference sequence). This CDR3 is 15 amino acids long. Trimming removed 4 bases from V and 8 bases from J, with 20 bases in between.

V and J are TRBV13 and TRBJ2-7; 7 nucleotides agree with TRBD1. Trimming removed 5 bases from V and 3 bases from J; junction bases left unmatched: 13. The CDR3 is 16 amino acids. CDR1 and CDR2 (germline): PRHDT, FYEKMQ (reference sequence). The CDR3 region has the DNA TGTGCCAGCAGCGGTTTTGGCCGGGACAGAAACTACGAGCAGTACTTC. This translates into CASSGFGRDRNYEQYF.